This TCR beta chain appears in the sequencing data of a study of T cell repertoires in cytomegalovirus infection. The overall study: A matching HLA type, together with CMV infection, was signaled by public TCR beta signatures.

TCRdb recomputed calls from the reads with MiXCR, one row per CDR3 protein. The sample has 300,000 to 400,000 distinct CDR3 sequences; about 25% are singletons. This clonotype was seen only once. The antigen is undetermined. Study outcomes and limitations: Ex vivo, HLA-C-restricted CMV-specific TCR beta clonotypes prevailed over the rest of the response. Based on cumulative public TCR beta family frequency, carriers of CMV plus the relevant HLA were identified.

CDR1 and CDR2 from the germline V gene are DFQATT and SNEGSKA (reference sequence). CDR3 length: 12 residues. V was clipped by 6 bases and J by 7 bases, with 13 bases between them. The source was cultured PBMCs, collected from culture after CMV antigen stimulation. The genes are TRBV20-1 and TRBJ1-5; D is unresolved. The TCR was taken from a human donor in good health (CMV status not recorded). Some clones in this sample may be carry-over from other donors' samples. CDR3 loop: CSAQKWGQPQHF. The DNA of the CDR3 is TGCAGTGCACAAAAGTGGGGACAGCCCCAGCATTTT.